The rows below give T cell receptor beta chains drawn from one sample of a study of neurological immune-mediated disorders. TCRdb reprocessed the 5' RACE reads with MiXCR, giving one entry per CDR3 protein. The sample has about 87,000 distinct CDR3 sequences, under 4.5% seen once. Source material: PBMCs. Receptors originate from a woman aged 45-65 years with multiple sclerosis. CDR3s include the opening cysteine and the closing phenylalanine or tryptophan. Fields, in order: CDR3 DNA, CDR3 protein, D gene, J gene, clone size, V gene. The D gene is left open where the match is weak. Each size is once, few or many counts, or a class when the clone is expanded.

cdr3_nt: TGTGCCATCAGTGTAACCGGGACAGGGAAAACTGAAGCTTTCTTT
cdr3_aa: CAISVTGTGKTEAFF
d_call: TRBD1
j_call: TRBJ1-1
clone_size: many
v_call: TRBV10-3

cdr3_nt: TGTGCCAGCAGCTCCAGGGGGACTGAAGCTTTCTTT
cdr3_aa: CASSSRGTEAFF
d_call: TRBD1
j_call: TRBJ1-1
clone_size: few
v_call: TRBV6-5

cdr3_nt: TGTGCCACCCCGGGACTAGCGGGGGGCCCCGAGAGAGAGACCCAGTACTTC
cdr3_aa: CATPGLAGGPERETQYF
d_call: TRBD2
j_call: TRBJ2-5
clone_size: many
v_call: TRBV7-9

cdr3_nt: TGCGCCAGCAGCGGCCGACCGACAGATCCCTATGGCTACACCTTC
cdr3_aa: CASSGRPTDPYGYTF
d_call: NA
j_call: TRBJ1-2
clone_size: many
v_call: TRBV5-1

cdr3_nt: TGTGCCAGCAGCCCAACGAGCGGGGGACTACCCACAGATACGCAGTATTTT
cdr3_aa: CASSPTSGGLPTDTQYF
d_call: TRBD2
j_call: TRBJ2-3
clone_size: few
v_call: TRBV11-3

cdr3_nt: TGTGCCAGCACGACAGGGGTGGCTGGAAACACCATATATTTT
cdr3_aa: CASTTGVAGNTIYF
d_call: TRBD1
j_call: TRBJ1-3
clone_size: many
v_call: TRBV6-5

cdr3_nt: TGTGCCAGCAGCTTGTATCGGGTAGGGGCCTACGAGCAGTACTTC
cdr3_aa: CASSLYRVGAYEQYF
d_call: NA
j_call: TRBJ2-7
clone_size: many
v_call: TRBV5-5

cdr3_nt: TGTGCCAGCAGCGATAGGACAATGATGTCGACCGGGGAGCTGTTTTTT
cdr3_aa: CASSDRTMMSTGELFF
d_call: NA
j_call: TRBJ2-2
clone_size: many
v_call: TRBV7-8

cdr3_nt: TGTGCCAGTAGACTACATAGCAATCAGCCCCAGCATTTT
cdr3_aa: CASRLHSNQPQHF
d_call: NA
j_call: TRBJ1-5
clone_size: many
v_call: TRBV19

cdr3_nt: TGTGCCAGCAGCTTGAATGGAGAGGGTGACTATGGCTACACCTTC
cdr3_aa: CASSLNGEGDYGYTF
d_call: NA
j_call: TRBJ1-2
clone_size: many
v_call: TRBV5-6

cdr3_nt: TGCAGTGCTAGAGATCTAGCGGGGGGCTCCTACAATGAGCAGTTCTTC
cdr3_aa: CSARDLAGGSYNEQFF
d_call: TRBD2
j_call: TRBJ2-1
clone_size: many
v_call: TRBV20-1

cdr3_nt: TGTGCCAGCAGTGACCCCGGGACTAGCGGGGGGAATGAGCAGTTCTTC
cdr3_aa: CASSDPGTSGGNEQFF
d_call: TRBD2
j_call: TRBJ2-1
clone_size: many
v_call: TRBV25-1

cdr3_nt: TGTGCCAGCAGTTATTGGGCTAGCGGGGGCCGGTACCAAGAGACCCAGTACTTC
cdr3_aa: CASSYWASGGRYQETQYF
d_call: TRBD2
j_call: TRBJ2-5
clone_size: many
v_call: TRBV6-6

cdr3_nt: TGTGCCAGCAGTTTGGAGGGGGCTGGAAATTCACCCCTCCACTTT
cdr3_aa: CASSLEGAGNSPLHF
d_call: TRBD1
j_call: TRBJ1-6
clone_size: many
v_call: TRBV28

cdr3_nt: TGCAGCGTTGAAGCCAATACCTACGAGCAGTACTTC
cdr3_aa: CSVEANTYEQYF
d_call: NA
j_call: TRBJ2-7
clone_size: many
v_call: TRBV29-1

cdr3_nt: TGCAGCGTTGTCTCCGGGTTTGGGGCCAACGTCCTGACTTTC
cdr3_aa: CSVVSGFGANVLTF
d_call: NA
j_call: TRBJ2-6
clone_size: many
v_call: TRBV29-1

cdr3_nt: TGTGCCAGCAGCTTAGATGGTGAGCAGTTCTTC
cdr3_aa: CASSLDGEQFF
d_call: NA
j_call: TRBJ2-1
clone_size: many
v_call: TRBV7-9

cdr3_nt: TGTGCCAGCAGCTTACGGGGGTTCGGTGGTGAAGCTTTCTTT
cdr3_aa: CASSLRGFGGEAFF
d_call: NA
j_call: TRBJ1-1
clone_size: many
v_call: TRBV7-3

cdr3_nt: TGCGCCAGCAGCCCTCACCAGGAAGCCGGGGAGCTGTTTTTT
cdr3_aa: CASSPHQEAGELFF
d_call: NA
j_call: TRBJ2-2
clone_size: many
v_call: TRBV5-1

cdr3_nt: TGTGCCAGCAGTGGGGGAAACACCATATATTTT
cdr3_aa: CASSGGNTIYF
d_call: NA
j_call: TRBJ1-3
clone_size: many
v_call: TRBV27

cdr3_nt: TGTGCCAGCAACATCCGGGACAGCCTCTACGAGCAGTACTTC
cdr3_aa: CASNIRDSLYEQYF
d_call: TRBD1
j_call: TRBJ2-7
clone_size: many
v_call: TRBV12-3/TRBV12-4

cdr3_nt: TGTGCCAGCACTGCTTGGGCAGATACGCAGTATTTT
cdr3_aa: CASTAWADTQYF
d_call: NA
j_call: TRBJ2-3
clone_size: many
v_call: TRBV12-3/TRBV12-4